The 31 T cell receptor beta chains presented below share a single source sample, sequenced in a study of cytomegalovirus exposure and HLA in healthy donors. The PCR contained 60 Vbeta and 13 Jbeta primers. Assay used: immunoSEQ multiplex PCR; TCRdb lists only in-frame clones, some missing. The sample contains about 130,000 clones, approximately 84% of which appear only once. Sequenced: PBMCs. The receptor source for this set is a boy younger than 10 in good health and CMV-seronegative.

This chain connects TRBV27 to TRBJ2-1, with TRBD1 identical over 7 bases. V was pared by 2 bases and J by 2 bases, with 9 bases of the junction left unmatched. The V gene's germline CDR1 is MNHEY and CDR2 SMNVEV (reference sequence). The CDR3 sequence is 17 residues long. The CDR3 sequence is CASSLSGTDYPYNEQFF. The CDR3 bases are TGTGCCAGCAGTTTAAGTGGGACAGACTACCCCTACAATGAGCAGTTCTTC.

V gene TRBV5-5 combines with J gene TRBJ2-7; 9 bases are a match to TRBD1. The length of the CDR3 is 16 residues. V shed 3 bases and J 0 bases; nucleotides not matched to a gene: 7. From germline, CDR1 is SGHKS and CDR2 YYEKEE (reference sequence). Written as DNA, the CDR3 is TGTGCCAGCAGCTCCCACGGGACAGGGCTCTCCTACGAGCAGTACTTC. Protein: CASSSHGTGLSYEQYF.

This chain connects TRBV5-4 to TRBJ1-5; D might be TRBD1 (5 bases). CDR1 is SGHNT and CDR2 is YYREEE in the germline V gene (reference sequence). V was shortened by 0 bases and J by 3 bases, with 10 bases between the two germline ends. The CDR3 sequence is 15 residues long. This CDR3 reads CASSLAPGSNQPQHF. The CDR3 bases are TGTGCCAGCAGCTTGGCCCCAGGGTCCAATCAGCCCCAGCATTTT.

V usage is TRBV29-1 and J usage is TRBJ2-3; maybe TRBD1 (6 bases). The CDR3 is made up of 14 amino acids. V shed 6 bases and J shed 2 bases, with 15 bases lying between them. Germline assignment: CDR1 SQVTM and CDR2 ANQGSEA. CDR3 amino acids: CSVQGYWDTDTQYF. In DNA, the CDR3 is TGCAGCGTGCAGGGGTATTGGGACACAGATACGCAGTATTTT.

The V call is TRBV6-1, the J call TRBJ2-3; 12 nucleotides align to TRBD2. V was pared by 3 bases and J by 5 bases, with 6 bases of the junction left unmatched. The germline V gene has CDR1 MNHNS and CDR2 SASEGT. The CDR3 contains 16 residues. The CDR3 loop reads CASSDVLGLAGDTQYF. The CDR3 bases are TGTGCCAGCAGTGATGTATTGGGACTAGCGGGAGATACGCAGTATTTT.

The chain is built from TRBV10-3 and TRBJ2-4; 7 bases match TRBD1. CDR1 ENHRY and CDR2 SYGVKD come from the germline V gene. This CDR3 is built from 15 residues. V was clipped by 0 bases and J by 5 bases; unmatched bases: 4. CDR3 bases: TGTGCCATCAGTGAGTCGAGGGGGCGGGAAAACATTCAGTACTTC. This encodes CAISESRGRENIQYF.

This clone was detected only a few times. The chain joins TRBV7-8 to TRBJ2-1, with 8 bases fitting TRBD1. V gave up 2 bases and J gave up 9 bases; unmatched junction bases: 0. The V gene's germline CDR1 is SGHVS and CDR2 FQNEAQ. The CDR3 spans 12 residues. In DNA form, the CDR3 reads TGTGCCAGCAGCTTAACAGGGGGTGAGCAGTTCTTC. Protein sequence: CASSLTGGEQFF.

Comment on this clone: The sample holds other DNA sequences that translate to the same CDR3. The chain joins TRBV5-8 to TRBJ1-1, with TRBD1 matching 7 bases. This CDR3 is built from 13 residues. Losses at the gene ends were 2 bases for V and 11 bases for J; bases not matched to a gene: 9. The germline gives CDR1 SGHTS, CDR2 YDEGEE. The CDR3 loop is CASSFADRDGAFF. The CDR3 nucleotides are TGTGCCAGCAGCTTCGCTGACAGGGATGGGGCTTTCTTT.

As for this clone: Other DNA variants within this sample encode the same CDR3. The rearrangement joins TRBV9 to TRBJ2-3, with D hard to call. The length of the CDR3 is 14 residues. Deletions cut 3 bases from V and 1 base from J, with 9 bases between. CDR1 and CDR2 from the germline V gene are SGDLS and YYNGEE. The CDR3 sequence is CASSAGVRTDTQYF. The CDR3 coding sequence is TGTGCCAGCAGCGCCGGAGTCCGCACAGATACGCAGTATTTT.

The CDR3 reads CASSDGLAGGPTDTQYF. CDR3 coding DNA: TGTGCCAGCAGTGATGGGTTAGCGGGAGGGCCCACAGATACGCAGTATTTT. This chain uses TRBV6-1 with TRBJ2-3, with 11 bases that match TRBD2. Germline values: CDR1 MNHNS, CDR2 SASEGT. CDR3 size: 17 residues. With V trimmed by 3 bases and J by 2 bases, 7 bases remained unmatched.

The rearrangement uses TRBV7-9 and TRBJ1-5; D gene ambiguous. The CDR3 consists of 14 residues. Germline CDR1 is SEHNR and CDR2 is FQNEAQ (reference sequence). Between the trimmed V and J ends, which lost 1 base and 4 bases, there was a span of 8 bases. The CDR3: CASSLVGPNQPQHF. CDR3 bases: TGTGCCAGCAGCTTAGTGGGCCCTAATCAGCCCCAGCATTTT.

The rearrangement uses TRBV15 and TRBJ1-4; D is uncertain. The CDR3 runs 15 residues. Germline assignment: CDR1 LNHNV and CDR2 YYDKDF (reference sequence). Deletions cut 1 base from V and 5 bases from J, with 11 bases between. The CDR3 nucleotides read TGTGCCACCAGCAGAGGGAAGCGTGAGAATGAAAAACTGTTTTTT. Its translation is CATSRGKRENEKLFF.

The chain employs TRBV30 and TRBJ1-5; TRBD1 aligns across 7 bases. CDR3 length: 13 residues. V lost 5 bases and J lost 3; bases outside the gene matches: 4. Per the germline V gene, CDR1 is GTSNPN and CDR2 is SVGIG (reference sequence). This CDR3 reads CAWAGQANQPQHF. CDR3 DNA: TGTGCCTGGGCTGGACAGGCCAATCAGCCCCAGCATTTT.

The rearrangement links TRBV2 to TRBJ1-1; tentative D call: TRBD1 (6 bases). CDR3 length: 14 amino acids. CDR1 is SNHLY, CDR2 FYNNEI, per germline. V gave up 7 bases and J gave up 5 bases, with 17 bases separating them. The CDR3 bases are TGTGCCAGCAAAACGGCACAGGGTGGTACTGAAGCTTTCTTT. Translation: CASKTAQGGTEAFF.

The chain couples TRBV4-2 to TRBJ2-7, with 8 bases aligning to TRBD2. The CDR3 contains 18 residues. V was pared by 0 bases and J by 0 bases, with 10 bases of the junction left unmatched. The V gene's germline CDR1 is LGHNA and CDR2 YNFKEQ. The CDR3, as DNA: TGTGCCAGCAGCCAAGAAACGGGGGGCGGGGGGCACTCCTACGAGCAGTACTTC. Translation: CASSQETGGGGHSYEQYF.

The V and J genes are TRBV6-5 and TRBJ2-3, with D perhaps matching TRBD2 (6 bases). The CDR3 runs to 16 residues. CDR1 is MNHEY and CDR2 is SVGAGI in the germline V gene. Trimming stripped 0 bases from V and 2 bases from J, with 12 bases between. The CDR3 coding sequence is TGTGCCAGCAGTTACTCCCAGGCGGGGCCCACAGATACGCAGTATTTT. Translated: CASSYSQAGPTDTQYF.

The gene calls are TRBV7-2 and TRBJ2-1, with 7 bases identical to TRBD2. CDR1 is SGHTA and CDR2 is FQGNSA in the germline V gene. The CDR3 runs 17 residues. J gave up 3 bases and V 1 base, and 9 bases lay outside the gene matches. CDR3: CASSLENGLDLYNEQFF. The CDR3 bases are TGTGCCAGCAGCTTAGAGAATGGACTAGACCTCTACAATGAGCAGTTCTTC.

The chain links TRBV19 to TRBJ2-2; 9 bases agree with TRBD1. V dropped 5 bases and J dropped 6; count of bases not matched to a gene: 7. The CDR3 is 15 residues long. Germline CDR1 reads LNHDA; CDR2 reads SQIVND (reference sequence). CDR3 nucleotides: TGTGCCAGTAGTGAGGACAGGGGATTGTCCGGGGAGCTGTTTTTT. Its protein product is CASSEDRGLSGELFF.

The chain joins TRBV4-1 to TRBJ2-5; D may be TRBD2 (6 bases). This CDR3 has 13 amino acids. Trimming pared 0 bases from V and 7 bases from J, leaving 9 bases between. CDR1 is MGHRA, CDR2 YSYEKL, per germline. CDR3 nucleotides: TGCGCCAGCAGCCAAGAGGTCGGGGGGACCCAGTACTTC. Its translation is CASSQEVGGTQYF.

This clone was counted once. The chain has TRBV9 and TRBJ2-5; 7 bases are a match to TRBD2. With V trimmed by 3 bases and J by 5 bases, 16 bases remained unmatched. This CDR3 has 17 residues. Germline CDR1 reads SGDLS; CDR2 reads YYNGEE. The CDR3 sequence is CASSAGGGGADYETQYF. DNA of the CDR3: TGTGCCAGCAGCGCCGGTGGGGGAGGGGCTGATTATGAGACCCAGTACTTC.

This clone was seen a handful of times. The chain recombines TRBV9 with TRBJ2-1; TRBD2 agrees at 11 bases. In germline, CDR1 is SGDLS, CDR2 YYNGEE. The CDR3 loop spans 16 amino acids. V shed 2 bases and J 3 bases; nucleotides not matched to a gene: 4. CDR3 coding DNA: TGTGCCAGCAGCGTTTTAGCGGGGGGGGACTACAATGAGCAGTTCTTC. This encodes CASSVLAGGDYNEQFF.

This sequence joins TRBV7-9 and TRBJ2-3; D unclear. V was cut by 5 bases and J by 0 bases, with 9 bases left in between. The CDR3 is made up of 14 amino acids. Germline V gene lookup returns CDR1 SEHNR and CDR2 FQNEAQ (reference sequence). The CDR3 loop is CASSPTVSTDTQYF. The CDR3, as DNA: TGTGCCAGCAGCCCTACTGTAAGCACAGATACGCAGTATTTT.

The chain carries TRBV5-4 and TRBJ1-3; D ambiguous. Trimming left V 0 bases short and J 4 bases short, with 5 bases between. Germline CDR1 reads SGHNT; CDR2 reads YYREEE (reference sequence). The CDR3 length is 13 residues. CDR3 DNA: TGTGCCAGCAGCTTGGGGCAGGGAAACACCATATATTTT. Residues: CASSLGQGNTIYF.

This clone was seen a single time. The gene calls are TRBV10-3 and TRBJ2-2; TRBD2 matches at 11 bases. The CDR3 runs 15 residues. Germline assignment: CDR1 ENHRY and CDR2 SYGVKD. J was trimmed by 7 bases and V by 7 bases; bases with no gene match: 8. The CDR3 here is CAITRLAGGHGELFF. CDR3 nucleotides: TGTGCCATCACGCGGCTAGCGGGGGGCCACGGGGAGCTGTTTTTT.

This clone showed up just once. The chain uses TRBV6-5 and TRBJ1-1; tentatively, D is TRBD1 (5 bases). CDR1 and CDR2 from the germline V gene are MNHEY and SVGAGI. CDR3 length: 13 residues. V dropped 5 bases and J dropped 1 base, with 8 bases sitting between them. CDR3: CASSVGQNTEAFF. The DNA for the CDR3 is TGTGCCAGCAGTGTCGGACAGAACACTGAAGCTTTCTTT.

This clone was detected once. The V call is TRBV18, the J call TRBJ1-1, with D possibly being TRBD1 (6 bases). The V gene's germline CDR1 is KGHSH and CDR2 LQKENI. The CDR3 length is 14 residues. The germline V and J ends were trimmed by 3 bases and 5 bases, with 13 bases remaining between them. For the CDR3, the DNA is TGTGCCAGCTCACCCCTTGAGGACAGAACTGAAGCTTTCTTT. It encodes CASSPLEDRTEAFF.

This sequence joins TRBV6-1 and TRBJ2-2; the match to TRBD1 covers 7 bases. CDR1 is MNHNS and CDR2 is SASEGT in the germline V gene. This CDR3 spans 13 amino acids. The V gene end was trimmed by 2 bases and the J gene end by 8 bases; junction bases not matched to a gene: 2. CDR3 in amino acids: CASSEIRGGELFF. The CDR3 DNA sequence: TGTGCCAGCAGTGAAATCAGGGGGGGGGAGCTGTTTTTT.

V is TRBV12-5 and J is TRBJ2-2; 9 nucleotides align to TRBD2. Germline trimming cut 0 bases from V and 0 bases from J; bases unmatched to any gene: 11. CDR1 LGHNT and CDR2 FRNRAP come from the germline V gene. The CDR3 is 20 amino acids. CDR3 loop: CASGLVGLAGLRPNTGELFF. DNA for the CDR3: TGTGCTAGTGGTTTGGTGGGGCTAGCGGGACTTAGACCGAACACCGGGGAGCTGTTTTTT.

CDR3 residues: CASSQVGLDTQYF. In DNA form, the CDR3 reads TGCGCCAGCAGCCAAGTGGGCTTAGATACGCAGTATTTT. V gene TRBV4-1 combines with J gene TRBJ2-3; D not certain. Germline-derived CDR1 and CDR2 are MGHRA and YSYEKL. This CDR3 has 13 residues. Between the trimmed V and J ends, which lost 1 base and 5 bases, there was a span of 7 bases.

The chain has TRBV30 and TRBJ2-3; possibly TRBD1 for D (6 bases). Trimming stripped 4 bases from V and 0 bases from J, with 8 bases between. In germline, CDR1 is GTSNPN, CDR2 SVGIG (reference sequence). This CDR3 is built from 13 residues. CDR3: CAWNRESTDTQYF. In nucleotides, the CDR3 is TGTGCCTGGAACAGGGAAAGCACAGATACGCAGTATTTT.

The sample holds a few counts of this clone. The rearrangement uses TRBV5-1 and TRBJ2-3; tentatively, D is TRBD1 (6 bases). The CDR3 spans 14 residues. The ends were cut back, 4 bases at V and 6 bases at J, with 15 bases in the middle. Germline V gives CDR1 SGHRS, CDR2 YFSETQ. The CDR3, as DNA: TGCGCCAGCAGCCGCGGACAGTCCCAGGATACGCAGTATTTT. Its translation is CASSRGQSQDTQYF.